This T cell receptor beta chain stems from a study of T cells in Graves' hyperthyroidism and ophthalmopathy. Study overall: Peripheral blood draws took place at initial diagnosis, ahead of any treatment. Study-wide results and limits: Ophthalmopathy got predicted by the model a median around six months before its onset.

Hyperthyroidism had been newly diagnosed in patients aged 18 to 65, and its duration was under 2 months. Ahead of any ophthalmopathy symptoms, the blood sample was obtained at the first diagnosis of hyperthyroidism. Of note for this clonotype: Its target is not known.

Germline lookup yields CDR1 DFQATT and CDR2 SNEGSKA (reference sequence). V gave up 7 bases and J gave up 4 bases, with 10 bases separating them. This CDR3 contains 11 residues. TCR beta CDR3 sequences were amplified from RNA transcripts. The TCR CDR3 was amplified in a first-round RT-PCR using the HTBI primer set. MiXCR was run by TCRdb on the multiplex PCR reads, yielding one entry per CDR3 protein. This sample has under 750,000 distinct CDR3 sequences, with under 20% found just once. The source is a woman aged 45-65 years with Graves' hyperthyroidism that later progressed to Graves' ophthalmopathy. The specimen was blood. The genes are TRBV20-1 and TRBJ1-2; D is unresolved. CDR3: CSVSDLYGYTF. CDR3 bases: TGCAGTGTCTCGGACCTCTATGGCTACACCTTC.